This TCR beta chain emerged from a study of long-term antiretroviral therapy in people with HIV. Before DNA extraction, 1-10 million cryopreserved PBMC were held in the samples. V lost 0 bases and J 12 bases, leaving 18 bases between the germline ends. The CDR3 covers 15 residues. Germline V gene data show CDR1 as LNHDA and CDR2 as SQIVND (reference sequence). Sequencing relied on immunoSEQ assay v3.0, run at survey level. TCRdb's copy holds only in-frame clones and misses some; the assay was immunoSEQ multiplex PCR. The table shows 34,000 or so clones, with around 94% occurring only once. This rearrangement joins TRBV19 to TRBJ2-1; D perhaps matches TRBD2 (5 bases). This sample comprised unsorted PBMCs, obtained just over 5 years after starting antiretroviral therapy. The sequence was obtained from a woman aged 50 to 65 with HIV. The CDR3 region has the DNA TGTGCCAGTAGTATAGACAGGCCAGTAAGCGGTGGGCAGTTCTTC. Its translation is CASSIDRPVSGGQFF.